The 4 T cell receptor beta chains below all came from one sample that was sequenced in a study of T cell repertoires in cytomegalovirus infection. MiXCR, applied by TCRdb to the reads, yields one record per CDR3 protein. The sample carries about 230,000 distinct CDR3 sequences, 22% recorded once. The sequenced material came from CD8+ T cells from PBMCs. All receptors derive from a human donor in good health (CMV status not recorded). Some clones in this sample may be carry-over from other donors' samples.

The table lists this clonotype with a few counts. V is TRBV7-9 and J is TRBJ1-1; TRBD1 might be the D (5 bases). The CDR3 covers 15 residues. Looked up from germline, CDR1 is SEHNR and CDR2 is FQNEAQ (reference sequence). V was shortened by 6 bases and J by 0 bases, with 14 bases between the two germline ends. The CDR3 DNA reads as TGTGCCAGCAGTTTCGGGACGGGCATGAACACTGAAGCTTTCTTT. It translates to CASSFGTGMNTEAFF. The full variable domain, rest sourced from reference TRBV7-9 and TRBJ1-1, is DTGVSQNPRHKITKRGQNVTFRCDPISEHNRLYWYRQTLGQGPEFLTYFQNEAQLEKSRLLSDRFSAERPKGSFSTLEIQRTEQGDSAMYLCASSFGTGMNTEAFFGQGTRLTVV.

The chain carries TRBV28 and TRBJ1-5, with D perhaps TRBD1 (6 bases). CDR1 is MDHEN, CDR2 SYDVKM, per germline. The CDR3 spans 10 residues. The CDR3 here is CRGLGQPQHF. CDR3 nucleotides: TGTCGGGGGCTGGGGCAGCCCCAGCATTTT.

V and J are TRBV27 and TRBJ2-3, with TRBD2 matching over 12 bases. The germline gives CDR1 MNHEY, CDR2 SMNVEV (reference sequence). This CDR3 has 12 amino acids. V dropped 7 bases and J dropped 12; count of bases not matched to a gene: 5. This CDR3 reads CASIGLAGFQYF. CDR3 DNA: TGTGCCAGCATTGGACTAGCGGGGTTTCAGTATTTT.

This clonotype was seen a few times. The chain joins TRBV12-3 or TRBV12-4 to TRBJ2-3; 7 positions agree with TRBD2. V lost 5 bases, J lost 2 bases, and 13 bases stayed unmatched. The CDR3 is 17 residues long. This CDR3 is CASSPLPGGSSTDTQYF. The CDR3 region has the DNA TGTGCCAGCAGTCCCCTTCCGGGGGGAAGCTCCACAGATACGCAGTATTTT.